This T cell receptor beta chain was recorded in a study of T cells in Graves' hyperthyroidism and ophthalmopathy. Study-level background: Peripheral blood sampling occurred at initial diagnosis, before any treatment.

The sample holds many counts of this clonotype. What it binds is not known. RNA transcripts gave rise to amplified TCR beta CDR3 regions. HTBI primers drove first-round RT-PCR of the TCR CDR3. TCRdb ran MiXCR on the multiplex PCR reads and lists one entry per CDR3 protein. In the table there are hundreds of thousands of distinct CDR3 sequences, around 16% of which are singletons. Broader study findings: Using 13 V-J features, a model discriminated ophthalmopathy from stable hyperthyroidism.

The CDR3 length is 14 residues. The germline V and J ends were trimmed by 3 bases and 4 bases, with 12 bases remaining between them. From germline, CDR1 is LNHDA and CDR2 SQIVND (reference sequence). The clonotype originates from a woman aged 25 to 39 with Graves' hyperthyroidism. The source material was blood. This chain uses TRBV19 with TRBJ1-1, with D perhaps matching TRBD1 (5 bases). The CDR3 loop is CASSIGGGGTEAFF. The DNA for the CDR3 is TGTGCCAGTAGTATTGGCGGGGGTGGCACTGAAGCTTTCTTT.